These T cell receptor beta chains were read from a single sample in a study of human T cells and chemical hapten exposure. In TCRdb, the RACE reads were re-called with MiXCR into one record per CDR3 protein. In the table there are about 110,000 distinct CDR3 sequences, roughly an eighth of which are singletons. The sequencing here drew on whole blood, taken in connection with sensitization to the hapten diphenylcyclopropenone (DPC). The receptor set was obtained from a woman aged 50 to 65 with alopecia areata. Some clones in this sample may be carry-over from other donors' samples. Each CDR3 is given with its conserved first and last residue. The D gene is left open where the match is weak. For some rows the clone size is stated as once, few or many, or as a class when expanded; others skip it.

v_call: TRBV2
clone_size: NA
j_call: TRBJ2-7
d_call: TRBD2
cdr3_aa: CASSVETSGVSEQYF
cdr3_nt: TGTGCCAGCAGCGTCGAGACTAGCGGGGTTAGCGAGCAGTACTTC

v_call: TRBV7-9
clone_size: many
j_call: TRBJ2-2
d_call: TRBD1
cdr3_aa: CASSFWGQRSAGELFF
cdr3_nt: TGTGCCAGCAGTTTTTGGGGACAGCGATCGGCCGGGGAGCTGTTTTTT

v_call: TRBV5-1
clone_size: NA
j_call: TRBJ2-3
d_call: NA
cdr3_aa: CASSQGLAEGADTQYF
cdr3_nt: TGCGCCAGCAGCCAGGGGCTAGCGGAGGGAGCAGATACGCAGTATTTT

v_call: TRBV28
clone_size: few
j_call: TRBJ1-1
d_call: NA
cdr3_aa: CASSLEGWVGATEAFF
cdr3_nt: TGTGCCAGCAGTTTAGAGGGTTGGGTAGGGGCCACTGAAGCTTTCTTT

v_call: TRBV6-6
clone_size: NA
j_call: TRBJ1-3
d_call: TRBD1
cdr3_aa: CASSPGTAGNTIYF
cdr3_nt: TGTGCCAGCAGCCCCGGGACAGCTGGAAACACCATATATTTT

v_call: TRBV6-2/TRBV6-3
clone_size: NA
j_call: TRBJ1-5
d_call: NA
cdr3_aa: CASSYGSALGPQHF
cdr3_nt: TGTGCCAGCAGTTACGGTTCGGCATTGGGGCCCCAGCATTTT

v_call: TRBV12-3/TRBV12-4
clone_size: many
j_call: TRBJ2-2
d_call: NA
cdr3_aa: CASAWTVTGELFF
cdr3_nt: TGTGCCAGCGCCTGGACTGTCACCGGGGAGCTGTTTTTT

v_call: TRBV28
clone_size: NA
j_call: TRBJ1-2
d_call: NA
cdr3_aa: CASSALSNYGYTF
cdr3_nt: TGTGCCAGCAGCGCACTCTCAAACTATGGCTACACCTTC

v_call: TRBV18
clone_size: many
j_call: TRBJ2-7
d_call: TRBD1
cdr3_aa: CASSPGTGKYEQYF
cdr3_nt: TGTGCCAGCTCACCGGGGACAGGGAAGTACGAGCAGTACTTC

v_call: TRBV27
clone_size: NA
j_call: TRBJ1-2
d_call: NA
cdr3_aa: CASSRTQAADYGYTF
cdr3_nt: TGTGCCAGCAGCCGTACCCAGGCAGCGGACTATGGCTACACCTTC

v_call: TRBV7-9
clone_size: many
j_call: TRBJ2-1
d_call: TRBD2
cdr3_aa: CASSTLAGHEQFF
cdr3_nt: TGTGCCAGCAGCACTCTAGCGGGCCATGAGCAGTTCTTC

v_call: TRBV5-5
clone_size: NA
j_call: TRBJ2-2
d_call: NA
cdr3_aa: CASSSLWGLSTGELFF
cdr3_nt: TGTGCCAGCAGCTCCCTTTGGGGGCTGAGCACCGGGGAGCTGTTTTTT

v_call: TRBV5-4
clone_size: many
j_call: TRBJ2-7
d_call: NA
cdr3_aa: CASSLVQGLGYEQYF
cdr3_nt: TGTGCCAGCAGCTTGGTACAGGGTCTGGGCTACGAGCAGTACTTC

v_call: TRBV21-1
clone_size: few
j_call: TRBJ1-6
d_call: NA
cdr3_aa: CASSKPPGQGNSPLHF
cdr3_nt: TGTGCCAGCAGCAAACCTCCGGGACAGGGGAATTCACCCCTCCACTTT

v_call: TRBV6-6
clone_size: NA
j_call: TRBJ2-3
d_call: NA
cdr3_aa: CASSYPGPSGSEKSSGTDTQYF
cdr3_nt: TGTGCCAGCAGTTACCCCGGGCCCTCTGGTAGCGAAAAGTCATCTGGCACAGATACGCAGTATTTT

v_call: TRBV28
clone_size: NA
j_call: TRBJ2-3
d_call: NA
cdr3_aa: CASSPIQVTDTQYF
cdr3_nt: TGTGCCAGCAGCCCGATTCAGGTCACGGATACGCAGTATTTT

v_call: TRBV28
clone_size: NA
j_call: TRBJ2-7
d_call: TRBD1
cdr3_aa: CANSLGQGVQYF
cdr3_nt: TGTGCCAACAGTTTGGGGCAGGGGGTCCAGTACTTC

v_call: TRBV29-1
clone_size: many
j_call: TRBJ2-1
d_call: NA
cdr3_aa: CSVVWTRNEQFF
cdr3_nt: TGCAGCGTTGTGTGGACGCGCAATGAGCAGTTCTTC

v_call: TRBV11-2
clone_size: NA
j_call: TRBJ1-4
d_call: TRBD1
cdr3_aa: CASSLTGGNEKLFF
cdr3_nt: TGTGCCAGCAGCTTGACAGGGGGCAATGAAAAACTGTTTTTT

v_call: TRBV6-5
clone_size: few
j_call: TRBJ2-3
d_call: TRBD1
cdr3_aa: CASSTPPQGVRTDTQYF
cdr3_nt: TGTGCCAGCAGCACACCCCCACAGGGGGTACGCACAGATACGCAGTATTTT

v_call: TRBV7-9
clone_size: few
j_call: TRBJ1-4
d_call: TRBD1
cdr3_aa: CASSSNPGTANEKLFF
cdr3_nt: TGTGCCAGCAGCTCAAACCCAGGGACAGCAAATGAAAAACTGTTTTTT

v_call: TRBV6-6
clone_size: NA
j_call: TRBJ2-1
d_call: NA
cdr3_aa: CASSGEGGGQFF
cdr3_nt: TGTGCCAGCTCCGGGGAAGGGGGTGGGCAGTTCTTC

v_call: TRBV5-6
clone_size: few
j_call: TRBJ2-5
d_call: NA
cdr3_aa: CASSSKETQYF
cdr3_nt: TGTGCCAGCAGCTCCAAAGAGACCCAGTACTTC

v_call: TRBV15
clone_size: few
j_call: TRBJ2-1
d_call: TRBD2
cdr3_aa: CATSSRLAGLRNNEQFF
cdr3_nt: TGTGCCACCAGCAGCAGACTAGCGGGACTCAGAAACAATGAGCAGTTCTTC

v_call: TRBV6-6
clone_size: NA
j_call: TRBJ1-3
d_call: NA
cdr3_aa: CASSHFGSGNTIYF
cdr3_nt: TGTGCCAGCAGTCACTTTGGATCTGGAAACACCATATATTTT

v_call: TRBV12-3/TRBV12-4
clone_size: many
j_call: TRBJ1-2
d_call: NA
cdr3_aa: CASSADNNYGYTF
cdr3_nt: TGTGCCAGCAGTGCGGACAATAACTATGGCTACACCTTC

v_call: TRBV2
clone_size: few
j_call: TRBJ2-5
d_call: NA
cdr3_aa: CASSESFTTVWGETQYF
cdr3_nt: TGTGCCAGCAGTGAAAGTTTCACGACAGTTTGGGGAGAGACCCAGTACTTC

v_call: TRBV6-5
clone_size: NA
j_call: TRBJ1-5
d_call: TRBD1
cdr3_aa: CASSYSTGDNQPQHF
cdr3_nt: TGTGCCAGCAGTTACTCCACAGGGGATAATCAGCCCCAGCATTTT

v_call: TRBV7-2
clone_size: NA
j_call: TRBJ2-5
d_call: NA
cdr3_aa: CASSSREFGTQYF
cdr3_nt: TGTGCCAGCAGCTCCAGGGAATTTGGGACCCAGTACTTC

v_call: TRBV7-8
clone_size: NA
j_call: TRBJ2-1
d_call: NA
cdr3_aa: CASSLRGYEQFF
cdr3_nt: TGTGCCAGCAGCTTAAGAGGATATGAGCAGTTCTTC

v_call: TRBV7-6
clone_size: NA
j_call: TRBJ2-5
d_call: TRBD1
cdr3_aa: CATSPRDSLETQYF
cdr3_nt: TGTGCCACCTCTCCCCGGGACAGCTTAGAGACCCAGTACTTC

v_call: TRBV12-3/TRBV12-4
clone_size: NA
j_call: TRBJ2-1
d_call: NA
cdr3_aa: CASKPSWAEQFF
cdr3_nt: TGTGCCAGCAAACCGAGCTGGGCTGAGCAGTTCTTC

v_call: TRBV9
clone_size: many
j_call: TRBJ1-4
d_call: NA
cdr3_aa: CASSVGVNEKLFF
cdr3_nt: TGTGCCAGCAGCGTAGGAGTTAATGAAAAACTGTTTTTT

v_call: TRBV24-1
clone_size: few
j_call: TRBJ2-1
d_call: NA
cdr3_aa: CATSPSRVRDEQFF
cdr3_nt: TGTGCCACCAGTCCCAGCAGGGTGAGGGATGAGCAGTTCTTC

v_call: TRBV29-1
clone_size: NA
j_call: TRBJ1-2
d_call: NA
cdr3_aa: CSGGQDPDGYTF
cdr3_nt: TGCAGCGGGGGCCAGGATCCTGACGGCTACACCTTC

v_call: TRBV7-2
clone_size: NA
j_call: TRBJ1-4
d_call: NA
cdr3_aa: CASSLVVATNEKLFF
cdr3_nt: TGTGCCAGCAGCTTAGTTGTTGCAACTAATGAAAAACTGTTTTTT

v_call: TRBV7-2
clone_size: NA
j_call: TRBJ2-4
d_call: NA
cdr3_aa: CASSQGSGLAKNIQYF
cdr3_nt: TGTGCCAGCAGCCAAGGCAGTGGGCTAGCCAAAAACATTCAGTACTTC

v_call: TRBV6-1
clone_size: many
j_call: TRBJ1-5
d_call: TRBD1
cdr3_aa: CASNSRTGDNQPQHF
cdr3_nt: TGTGCCAGCAACTCAAGGACAGGGGACAATCAGCCCCAGCATTTT

v_call: TRBV5-1
clone_size: few
j_call: TRBJ2-6
d_call: NA
cdr3_aa: CASRVSGSGANVLTF
cdr3_nt: TGCGCCAGCAGGGTTTCAGGGTCTGGGGCCAACGTCCTGACTTTC

v_call: TRBV9
clone_size: NA
j_call: TRBJ1-1
d_call: NA
cdr3_aa: CASSVQVYTEAFF
cdr3_nt: TGTGCCAGCAGCGTACAGGTCTACACTGAAGCTTTCTTT

v_call: TRBV29-1
clone_size: many
j_call: TRBJ1-2
d_call: NA
cdr3_aa: CSVEDRGWGYTF
cdr3_nt: TGCAGCGTTGAAGACAGGGGATGGGGCTACACCTTC

v_call: TRBV28
clone_size: many
j_call: TRBJ1-5
d_call: NA
cdr3_aa: CASSFGAGQPQHF
cdr3_nt: TGTGCCAGCAGTTTTGGAGCCGGCCAGCCCCAGCATTTT

v_call: TRBV28
clone_size: NA
j_call: TRBJ2-4
d_call: NA
cdr3_aa: CASRGGGRSIQYF
cdr3_nt: TGTGCCAGCAGGGGTGGGGGCAGGAGCATTCAGTACTTC

v_call: TRBV7-9
clone_size: NA
j_call: TRBJ2-7
d_call: TRBD1
cdr3_aa: CASSDRDRGAYEQYF
cdr3_nt: TGTGCCAGCAGCGACCGGGACAGGGGCGCCTACGAGCAGTACTTC

v_call: TRBV5-1
clone_size: NA
j_call: TRBJ2-2
d_call: NA
cdr3_aa: CASSLEAASNTGELFF
cdr3_nt: TGCGCCAGCAGCTTGGAGGCCGCGTCGAACACCGGGGAGCTGTTTTTT

v_call: TRBV18
clone_size: few
j_call: TRBJ1-4
d_call: TRBD1
cdr3_aa: CASSPPEGALNEKLFF
cdr3_nt: TGTGCCAGCTCACCACCCGAGGGGGCCCTTAATGAAAAACTGTTTTTT

v_call: TRBV25-1
clone_size: few
j_call: TRBJ1-1
d_call: NA
cdr3_aa: CASSNEVGTEAFF
cdr3_nt: TGTGCCAGCAGCAACGAAGTTGGTACTGAAGCTTTCTTT

v_call: TRBV7-6
clone_size: many
j_call: TRBJ2-7
d_call: TRBD1
cdr3_aa: CASSPGQGGYEQYF
cdr3_nt: TGTGCCAGCAGCCCCGGACAGGGAGGCTACGAGCAGTACTTC

v_call: TRBV3-1
clone_size: few
j_call: TRBJ2-1
d_call: NA
cdr3_aa: CASSQVTSPYNEQFF
cdr3_nt: TGTGCCAGCAGCCAAGTAACTAGCCCCTACAATGAGCAGTTCTTC

v_call: TRBV29-1
clone_size: few
j_call: TRBJ2-7
d_call: TRBD1
cdr3_aa: CSAVPGQTYEQYF
cdr3_nt: TGCAGCGCGGTTCCGGGACAGACCTACGAGCAGTACTTC

v_call: TRBV27
clone_size: NA
j_call: TRBJ2-7
d_call: NA
cdr3_aa: CANRTRDNAYEQYF
cdr3_nt: TGTGCCAACCGGACCCGGGACAATGCCTACGAGCAGTACTTC

v_call: TRBV7-2
clone_size: many
j_call: TRBJ2-2
d_call: TRBD2
cdr3_aa: CASSWGGLARAGELFF
cdr3_nt: TGTGCCAGCAGCTGGGGCGGACTAGCGAGGGCCGGGGAGCTGTTTTTT

v_call: TRBV7-2
clone_size: NA
j_call: TRBJ2-1
d_call: TRBD2
cdr3_aa: CASSPPPGLAVNNEQFF
cdr3_nt: TGTGCCAGCAGCCCTCCCCCGGGACTAGCGGTTAACAATGAGCAGTTCTTC

v_call: TRBV18
clone_size: NA
j_call: TRBJ2-7
d_call: TRBD2
cdr3_aa: CASSPRGSLAGYEQYF
cdr3_nt: TGTGCCAGCTCACCGCGTGGGTCGCTAGCGGGCTACGAGCAGTACTTC

v_call: TRBV24-1
clone_size: NA
j_call: TRBJ2-1
d_call: NA
cdr3_aa: CATSTTSHPLNEQFF
cdr3_nt: TGTGCCACCAGTACCACTAGCCACCCCCTCAATGAGCAGTTCTTC

v_call: TRBV7-2
clone_size: many
j_call: TRBJ2-1
d_call: TRBD2
cdr3_aa: CASSLLAGGFVEQFF
cdr3_nt: TGTGCCAGCAGCTTACTAGCGGGAGGTTTCGTTGAGCAGTTCTTC

v_call: TRBV9
clone_size: few
j_call: TRBJ2-7
d_call: NA
cdr3_aa: CASSVSGSHEQYF
cdr3_nt: TGTGCCAGCAGCGTTTCCGGGAGCCACGAGCAGTACTTC

v_call: TRBV2
clone_size: NA
j_call: TRBJ2-5
d_call: NA
cdr3_aa: CASKMVAQETQYF
cdr3_nt: TGTGCCAGCAAGATGGTTGCTCAAGAGACCCAGTACTTC